The sequence of this T cell receptor beta chain was determined in a study of breast tumors, draining lymph nodes, adjacent tissues. General study results and limits: Tumor and nontumor repertoires were significantly more similar in luminal-like than in basal-like breast cancer. Tumor TCR diversity was below lymph nodes but above nontumor tissue. Data only fit, rather than demonstrated, lymph node origin of most tumor T cells.

From the multiplex PCR reads, TCRdb called clonotypes with MiXCR, one entry per CDR3 protein. This sample has approximately 200,000 distinct CDR3 sequences; approximately 31% occur once, and the top ten carry approximately 4.3%. This clonotype was seen at least ten times. Its antigen remains unknown. Breast cancer patients provided tissue from their axillary draining lymph nodes. Sequenced: axillary lymph node tissue. This receptor was identified in a female donor with breast cancer. Some clones in this sample may be carry-over from other donors' samples.

As DNA, the CDR3 is TGTGCCAGCAGTGATTTAGGACCTCGTTTGGCCCCTGGCGGCTACACCTTC. Translating gives CASSDLGPRLAPGGYTF. The chain joins TRBV2 to TRBJ1-2; no reliable D call. There are 17 residues in the CDR3. Between the trimmed V and J ends, which lost 3 bases and 8 bases, there was a span of 25 bases. CDR1 is SNHLY and CDR2 is FYNNEI in the germline V gene.